This T cell receptor (beta chain) emerged from a study of Ad26.COV2.S vaccination and SARS-CoV-2 variants. The wider study: Dosing was one shot or two shots 56 days apart.

Trimming at V came to 5 bases and at J to 7 bases, leaving 10 bases not matched to a gene. This CDR3 has 15 residues. Per germline, CDR1 SNHLY and CDR2 FYNNEI. Treatment described: some 20 received Ad26.COV2.S at low or high dose, single or two shots; 5 received placebo; per-sample allocation not given. Collection of the samples took place on day 63 after the first injection of vaccine or placebo. Study results and limitations: With respect to non-spike TCR breadth, vaccine and placebo recipients were similar.

TCRdb's table, derived via immunoSEQ multiplex PCR, lists solely in-frame clones and lacks some. The table has 350,000 to 550,000 clones, about 91% seen once. As to this clone: Its target is unknown.

The specimen comprised peripheral blood, sampled in a trial of Ad26.COV2.S vaccine versus placebo. This clonotype was sampled from a person between 18 and 59 years old who received the Ad26.COV2.S COVID-19 vaccine or a placebo. The V and J genes are TRBV2 and TRBJ1-3; 8 positions agree with TRBD1. The CDR3 nucleotides are TGTGCCAGCAGTACCGGACAGGGAAGGGGCAACACCATATATTTT. Translated, it gives CASSTGQGRGNTIYF.